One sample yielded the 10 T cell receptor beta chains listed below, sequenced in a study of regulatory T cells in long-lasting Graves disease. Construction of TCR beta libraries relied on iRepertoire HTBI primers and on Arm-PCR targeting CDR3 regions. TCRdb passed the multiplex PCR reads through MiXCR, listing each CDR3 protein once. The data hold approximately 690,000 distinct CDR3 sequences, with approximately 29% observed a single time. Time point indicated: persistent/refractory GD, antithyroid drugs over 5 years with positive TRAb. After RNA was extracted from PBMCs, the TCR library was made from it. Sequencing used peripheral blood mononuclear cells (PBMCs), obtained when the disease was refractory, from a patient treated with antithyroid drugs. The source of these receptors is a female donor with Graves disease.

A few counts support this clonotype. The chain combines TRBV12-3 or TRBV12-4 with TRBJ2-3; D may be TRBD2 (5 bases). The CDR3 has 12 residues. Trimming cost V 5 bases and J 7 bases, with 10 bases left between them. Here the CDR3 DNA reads TGTGCCAGCAGTATCACCGGGAATACGCAGTATTTT. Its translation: CASSITGNTQYF.

The CDR3 bases are TGTGCCAGCAGCGTTACTAGCGGTGGTGCCTACGAGCAGTACTTC. It yields the protein CASSVTSGGAYEQYF. The chain is built from TRBV9 and TRBJ2-7; TRBD2 aligns across 8 bases. V was clipped by 2 bases and J by 2 bases; unmatched bases: 6. Germline V gene lookup returns CDR1 SGDLS and CDR2 YYNGEE. CDR3 length: 15 amino acids.

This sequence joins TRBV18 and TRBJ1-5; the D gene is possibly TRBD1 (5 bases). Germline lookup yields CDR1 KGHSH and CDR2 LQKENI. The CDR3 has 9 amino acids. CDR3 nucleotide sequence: TGTGGGGGGGGTCAGCCCCAGCATTTT. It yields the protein CGGGQPQHF.

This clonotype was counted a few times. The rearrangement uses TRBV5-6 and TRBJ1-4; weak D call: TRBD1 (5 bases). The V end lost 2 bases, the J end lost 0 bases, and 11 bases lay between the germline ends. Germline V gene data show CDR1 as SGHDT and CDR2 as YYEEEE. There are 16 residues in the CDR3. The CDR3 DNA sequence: TGTGCCAGCAGCTTTCGACAGCCTGCAACTAATGAAAAACTGTTTTTT. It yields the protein CASSFRQPATNEKLFF.

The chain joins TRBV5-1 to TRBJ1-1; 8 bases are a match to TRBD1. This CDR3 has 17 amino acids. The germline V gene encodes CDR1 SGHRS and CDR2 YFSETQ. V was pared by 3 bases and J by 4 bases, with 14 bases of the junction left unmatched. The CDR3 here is CASSSPRGDRWVTEAFF. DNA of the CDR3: TGCGCCAGCAGCTCCCCCCGTGGGGACAGGTGGGTCACTGAAGCTTTCTTT.

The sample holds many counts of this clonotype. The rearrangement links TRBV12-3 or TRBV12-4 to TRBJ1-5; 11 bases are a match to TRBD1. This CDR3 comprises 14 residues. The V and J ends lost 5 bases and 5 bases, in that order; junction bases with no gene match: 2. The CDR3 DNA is TGTGCCAGCAGTGGGACAGGGGGATATCAGCCCCAGCATTTT. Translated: CASSGTGGYQPQHF.

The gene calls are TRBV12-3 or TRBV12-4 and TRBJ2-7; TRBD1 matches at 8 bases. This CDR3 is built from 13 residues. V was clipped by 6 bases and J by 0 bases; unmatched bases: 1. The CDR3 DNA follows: TGTGCCAGCAGGGGGACAGGCTCCTACGAGCAGTACTTC. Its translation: CASRGTGSYEQYF.

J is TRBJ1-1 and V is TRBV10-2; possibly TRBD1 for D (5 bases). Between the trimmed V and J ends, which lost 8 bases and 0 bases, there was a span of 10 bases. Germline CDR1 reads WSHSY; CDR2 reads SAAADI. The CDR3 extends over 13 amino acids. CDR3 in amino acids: CASEGPLNTEAFF. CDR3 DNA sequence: TGCGCCAGCGAGGGACCTTTGAACACTGAAGCTTTCTTT.

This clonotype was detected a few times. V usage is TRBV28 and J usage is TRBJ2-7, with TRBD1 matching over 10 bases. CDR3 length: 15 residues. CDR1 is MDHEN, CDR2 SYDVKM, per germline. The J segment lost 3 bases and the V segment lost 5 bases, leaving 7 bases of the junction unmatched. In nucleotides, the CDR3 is TGTGCCAGCAGTCCGGGACAGGGGATGATCTACGAGCAGTACTTC. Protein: CASSPGQGMIYEQYF.

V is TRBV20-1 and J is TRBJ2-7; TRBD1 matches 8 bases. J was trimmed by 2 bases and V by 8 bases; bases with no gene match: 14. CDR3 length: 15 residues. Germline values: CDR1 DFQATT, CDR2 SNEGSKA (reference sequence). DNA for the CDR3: TGCAGTTTCTTCTCGTCAGGACAGGGAACCTACGAGCAGTACTTC. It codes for CSFFSSGQGTYEQYF.